This T cell receptor (beta chain) was identified in a study of T cell responses to AZD1222 COVID-19 vaccine. General study points: Donors skewed white British and female; clonal diversity was possibly underestimated. It was only after the peak T cell response that any repertoires were sampled.

Second-dose schedules of about 4 or about 12 weeks were combined. The repertoire was sequenced with immunoSEQ multiplex PCR; TCRdb's copy has only in-frame clones and lacks some. The sample gives 85,000 or so clones, about 90% of which show up once; around a tenth is in the top ten. The V end lost 6 bases, the J end lost 9 bases, and 18 bases lay between the germline ends. Germline-derived CDR1 and CDR2 are LGHNT and FRNRAP. CDR3 length equals 13 residues. Concerning this clone: The antigen remains undetermined.

This sequence was found in an adult who received the AZD1222 COVID-19 vaccine. The source material was peripheral blood, sampled 28 days after the second AZD1222 dose. J is TRBJ2-7 and V is TRBV12-5, with D possibly matching TRBD1 (7 bases). In DNA, the CDR3 is TGTGCTAGTGGAACAGGGGAGTTCGGGGGGCAGTACTTC. This sequence encodes CASGTGEFGGQYF.